The clone carrying this TCR beta chain showed up just a few times. No antigen is known for it. The data stem from a study of blood T cells in healthy people across ages. Findings and limits, study-wide: Researchers report that TCR beta diversity correlated strongly with naive T cell percentage. Unsorted PBMC material precluded a definitive naive versus antigen-experienced comparison.

J gave up 6 bases and V 6 bases, and 6 bases lay outside the gene matches. The germline gives CDR1 MNHEY, CDR2 SVGAGI. The length of the CDR3 is 13 residues. With a J-beta primer mix and a sample-barcoded 5' primer, a second PCR ran about 7 to 11 cycles. Every single cDNA molecule received a tag from a template-switch adaptor with 12 random nucleotides. One entry per CDR3 protein results from TCRdb running MiXCR on the 5' RACE reads. The table has over 750,000 distinct CDR3 sequences, just under 25% seen once. The same specimen was also included in a second study, on T cells of mothers and their children.

This sequence originates from a boy between 10 and 17 years old in good health. This chain links TRBV6-5 with TRBJ1-1, with 8 positions matching TRBD1. Sequencing was performed on blood. The CDR3: CASRDREEAEAFF. As DNA, the CDR3 is TGTGCCAGCAGGGACAGGGAGGAGGCTGAAGCTTTCTTT.